The clone carrying this T cell receptor beta chain was seen at least ten times. Its antigen is currently unknown. The entry originates in a study of response to subunit inactivated influenza vaccine. One entry per CDR3 protein, called by TCRdb with MiXCR from the RT-PCR reads. The table lists over 750,000 distinct CDR3 sequences, 21% of them singletons. Trimming stripped 8 bases from V and 8 bases from J, with 9 bases between. Germline V gene sequence: CDR1 MGHDK, CDR2 SYGVNS. The CDR3 loop spans 11 amino acids. Study results and caveats: Researchers suggested that each seasonal influenza vaccination recruits few new T cells.

This clonotype was obtained from a man aged 45-65 years who received an inactivated influenza vaccine. The sample here was PBMCs from blood, taken more than 4 days after vaccination. The V and J genes are TRBV25-1 and TRBJ1-4; the D is unclear. CDR3 DNA sequence: TGTGCCAGCCGGTTGGGGGAAAAACTGTTTTTT. Amino acid sequence: CASRLGEKLFF. Looking up the rest from reference TRBV25-1 and TRBJ1-4 gives the full variable domain: EADIYQTPRYLVIGTGKKITLECSQTMGHDKMYWYQQDPGMELHLIHYSYGVNSTEKGDLSSESTVSRIRTEHFPLTLESARPSHTSQYLCASRLGEKLFFGSGTQLSVL.